The 18 T cell receptor beta chains given below trace back to one sample, sequenced in a study of response to subunit inactivated influenza vaccine. TCRdb fed the RT-PCR reads into MiXCR, producing one record per CDR3 protein. The sample yields some 540,000 distinct CDR3 sequences, approximately 24% seen once. The data were also submitted as part of a second study, on T cells expressing NK-cell markers. In that study: With UMIs, 5'RACE template switching was used to make TCR beta cDNA.

Here the sequenced sample was CD4+ T cells sorted from PBMCs, taken 11 to 12 days after vaccination. The receptors originated from a man between 50 and 59 years old who received an inactivated influenza vaccine.

This clonotype was seen more than once but under ten times. V and J are TRBV7-2 and TRBJ2-7; D might be TRBD2 (5 bases). This CDR3 is 13 amino acids long. Germline V gene data show CDR1 as SGHTA and CDR2 as FQGNSA. V gave up 5 bases and J gave up 6 bases, with 14 bases separating them. CDR3: CASSLGLAREQYF. CDR3 nucleotides: TGTGCCAGCAGCCTCGGACTGGCCCGCGAGCAGTACTTC.

The chain carries TRBV4-3 and TRBJ1-6, with D uncertain. There are 15 residues in the CDR3. The V end lost 0 bases, the J end lost 10 bases, and 13 bases lay between the germline ends. Germline CDR1 is LGHNA and CDR2 is YSLEER. CDR3 nucleotide sequence: TGCGCCAGCAGCCAAGATACCAGGAAGAACTCACCCCTCCACTTT. Its protein is CASSQDTRKNSPLHF.

This chain links TRBV2 with TRBJ2-7, with D hard to call. The CDR3 covers 13 residues. Germline-derived CDR1 and CDR2 are SNHLY and FYNNEI. V gave up 7 bases and J gave up 3 bases, with 13 bases separating them. CDR3: CASTRQVNYEQYF. The CDR3 DNA sequence: TGTGCCAGCACGCGGCAGGTCAACTACGAGCAGTACTTC.

The rearrangement joins TRBV18 to TRBJ2-2; 8 bases map to TRBD2. CDR3 length: 16 residues. Germline lookup yields CDR1 KGHSH and CDR2 LQKENI. V was clipped by 1 base and J by 3 bases; unmatched bases: 4. The CDR3: CASSPQLAEHTGELFF. DNA for the CDR3: TGTGCCAGCTCACCACAACTAGCGGAGCACACCGGGGAGCTGTTTTTT.

This clonotype has a handful of counts. The J gene is TRBJ2-3, the V gene TRBV7-2; TRBD1 matches at 7 bases. The CDR3 consists of 15 residues. V shed 1 base and J 4 bases; nucleotides not matched to a gene: 5. Germline V lookup: CDR1 SGHTA, CDR2 FQGNSA. The CDR3 sequence is CASSLVGQGADTQYF. CDR3 coding DNA: TGTGCCAGCAGCTTAGTAGGCCAGGGGGCAGATACGCAGTATTTT.

This clonotype showed up many times. The chain employs TRBV20-1 and TRBJ2-5; maybe TRBD1 (5 bases). In germline, CDR1 is DFQATT, CDR2 SNEGSKA (reference sequence). The CDR3 consists of 13 residues. Trimming took 6 bases from V and 2 from J, leaving 13 bases between them. The CDR3 spells CSASRQNQETQYF. The CDR3 DNA is TGCAGTGCGTCTAGACAGAATCAAGAGACCCAGTACTTC.

This clonotype was recorded many times. The chain joins TRBV29-1 to TRBJ2-1; TRBD2 aligns across 14 bases. The CDR3 extends over 18 amino acids. Looked up from germline, CDR1 is SQVTM and CDR2 is ANQGSEA. J lost 0 bases, V lost 5 bases, and 9 bases had no gene match. The CDR3 nucleotides are TGCAGCGTTCCCAGGACTAGCGGGGGGCGCAGCTCCTACAATGAGCAGTTCTTC. It specifies CSVPRTSGGRSSYNEQFF.

The sample holds a few counts of this clonotype. This chain links TRBV5-5 with TRBJ2-2, with TRBD1 as a possible D gene (6 bases). Trimming removed 0 bases from V and 0 bases from J, with 12 bases in between. Per germline, CDR1 SGHKS and CDR2 YYEKEE (reference sequence). CDR3 length: 17 residues. CDR3 DNA: TGTGCCAGCAGCTTGGTCGCAGGGGCCCCGAACACCGGGGAGCTGTTTTTT. This gives the protein CASSLVAGAPNTGELFF.

The chain employs TRBV6-1 and TRBJ1-5; no firm D call. The CDR3 loop spans 15 amino acids. V lost 1 base to trimming and J lost 4 bases, with 11 bases between them. Germline CDR1 is MNHNS and CDR2 is SASEGT. CDR3: CASSEGRGTNQPQHF. CDR3 in DNA: TGTGCCAGCAGTGAAGGGCGGGGAACGAATCAGCCCCAGCATTTT.

The CDR3 nucleotides read TGTGCCAGCAGCTTTGACCCCGACAACTACCAAGAGACCCAGTACTTC. It yields the protein CASSFDPDNYQETQYF. This sequence joins TRBV7-9 and TRBJ2-5; D is uncertain. V lost 3 bases and J 0 bases, leaving 14 bases between the germline ends. The CDR3 length is 16 residues. Germline V gives CDR1 SEHNR, CDR2 FQNEAQ (reference sequence).

V and J are TRBV9 and TRBJ1-1; no firm D call. This CDR3 region has 15 residues. V gave up 0 bases and J gave up 1 base, with 10 bases separating them. Looked up from germline, CDR1 is SGDLS and CDR2 is YYNGEE. CDR3 in amino acids: CASSVDLDRNTEAFF. The DNA of the CDR3 is TGTGCCAGCAGCGTAGATCTGGATAGGAACACTGAAGCTTTCTTT.

The chain uses TRBV20-1 and TRBJ2-1; D unclear. Trimming pared 1 base from V and 2 bases from J, leaving 9 bases between. There are 14 residues in the CDR3. The germline gives CDR1 DFQATT, CDR2 SNEGSKA (reference sequence). The CDR3 sequence: CSARGEGPYNEQFF. CDR3 coding DNA: TGCAGTGCTAGAGGGGAAGGACCCTACAATGAGCAGTTCTTC.

The CDR3 DNA reads TGTGCCAGCAGAAACGACAGAACAGATACGCAGTATTTT. Its translation is CASRNDRTDTQYF. The gene calls are TRBV28 and TRBJ2-3, with D possibly being TRBD1 (5 bases). The CDR3 spans 13 residues. Trimming removed 6 bases at V and 3 bases at J, with 10 bases between. CDR1 is MDHEN and CDR2 is SYDVKM in the germline V gene.

The chain employs TRBV12-3 or TRBV12-4 and TRBJ1-1; weak D call: TRBD1 (5 bases). The CDR3 totals 14 residues. With 1 base removed from V and 11 bases from J, the gap between germline ends came to 17 bases. The DNA of the CDR3 is TGTGCCAGCAGTTTAGGACCCGGGACGGCGAGGGCTTTCTTT. This sequence encodes CASSLGPGTARAFF.

The CDR3 is CASSPSSGVSETQYF. The CDR3 nucleotides are TGTGCCAGCTCACCATCTAGCGGGGTATCTGAGACCCAGTACTTC. This chain joins TRBV18 and TRBJ2-5; 9 positions match TRBD2. V shed 2 bases and J 5 bases; nucleotides not matched to a gene: 6. The CDR3 is 15 amino acids. Germline CDR1 reads KGHSH; CDR2 reads LQKENI.

J is TRBJ2-1 and V is TRBV27; D remains unclear. Germline values: CDR1 MNHEY, CDR2 SMNVEV (reference sequence). The length of the CDR3 is 14 residues. The germline V and J ends were trimmed by 5 bases and 3 bases, with 11 bases remaining between them. CDR3 protein: CASSPQIIYNEQFF. The DNA of the CDR3 is TGTGCCAGCAGTCCCCAGATAATCTACAATGAGCAGTTCTTC.

The chain joins TRBV20-1 to TRBJ2-2, with D hard to call. Germline CDR1 and CDR2: DFQATT and SNEGSKA (reference sequence). The CDR3 is 17 residues long. The germline V and J ends were trimmed by 1 base and 6 bases, with 21 bases remaining between them. The CDR3 sequence: CSARVSGPLTTPGELFF. CDR3 DNA: TGCAGTGCTAGAGTGTCTGGGCCCCTAACCACTCCCGGGGAGCTGTTTTTT.

This clonotype showed up many times. The V call is TRBV20-1, the J call TRBJ2-5, with TRBD1 identical over 8 bases. Germline V gene data show CDR1 as DFQATT and CDR2 as SNEGSKA (reference sequence). The CDR3 loop spans 16 amino acids. V trimming: 3 bases; J trimming: 6 bases; junction bases outside the gene matches: 15. CDR3 nucleotide sequence: TGCAGTGCTAGTCCCTCCGGACAGGGATTTTCGAAGACCCAGTACTTC. It yields the protein CSASPSGQGFSKTQYF.